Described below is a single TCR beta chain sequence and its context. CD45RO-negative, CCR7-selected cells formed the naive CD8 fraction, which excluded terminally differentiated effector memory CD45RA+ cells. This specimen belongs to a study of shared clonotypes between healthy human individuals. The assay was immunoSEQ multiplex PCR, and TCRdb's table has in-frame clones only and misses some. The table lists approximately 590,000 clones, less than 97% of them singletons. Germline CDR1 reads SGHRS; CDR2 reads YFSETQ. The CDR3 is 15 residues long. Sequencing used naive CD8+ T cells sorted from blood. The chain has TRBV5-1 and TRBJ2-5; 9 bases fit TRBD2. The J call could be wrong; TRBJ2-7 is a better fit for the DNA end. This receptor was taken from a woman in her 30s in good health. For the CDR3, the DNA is TGCGCCAGCAGCTTGGACAGGACTAGCGTCCACGAGCAGTACTTC. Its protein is CASSLDRTSVHEQYF.